This passage covers 2 T cell receptor beta chains from one sample sequenced in a study of response to subunit inactivated influenza vaccine. TCRdb independently ran MiXCR on the RT-PCR reads; one entry per CDR3 protein. The data show more than 400,000 distinct CDR3 sequences, less than 7.5% seen once. The input for sequencing was PBMCs from blood, taken roughly 24 months after vaccination. The origin of the receptors is a man between 45 and 75 years old who received an inactivated influenza vaccine.

This clonotype was observed a handful of times. The chain recombines TRBV6-2 or TRBV6-3 with TRBJ2-2, with 11 bases that match TRBD1. The CDR3 consists of 17 residues. The germline gives CDR1 MNHEY, CDR2 SVGEGT. V gave up 6 bases and J gave up 1 base; unmatched junction bases: 7. For the CDR3, the DNA is TGTGCCAGCAGAAAAAGGACAGGGGGCGAGAACACCGGGGAGCTGTTTTTT. This translates into CASRKRTGGENTGELFF.

The chain uses TRBV6-2 or TRBV6-3 and TRBJ2-1, with 9 nucleotides matching TRBD2. The CDR3 is 15 amino acids. V gave up 2 bases and J gave up 10 bases; unmatched junction bases: 9. Germline lookup yields CDR1 MNHEY and CDR2 SVGEGT. The DNA for the CDR3 is TGTGCCAGCAGTTACGAAGCGGGAGGCCGCTGGGAGCAGTTCTTC. This encodes CASSYEAGGRWEQFF.